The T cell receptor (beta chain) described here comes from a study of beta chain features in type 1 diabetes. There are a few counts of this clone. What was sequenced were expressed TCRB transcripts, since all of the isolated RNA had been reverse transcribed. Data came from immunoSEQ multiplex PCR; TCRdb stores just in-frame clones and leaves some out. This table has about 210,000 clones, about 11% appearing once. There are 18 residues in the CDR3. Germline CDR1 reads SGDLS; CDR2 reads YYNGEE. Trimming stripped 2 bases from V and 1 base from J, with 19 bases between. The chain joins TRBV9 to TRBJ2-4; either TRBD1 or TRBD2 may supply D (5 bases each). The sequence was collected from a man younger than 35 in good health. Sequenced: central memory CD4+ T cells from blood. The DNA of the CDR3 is TGTGCCAGCAGCGTGGGGCTAGCACCTACCGGGGCCAAAAACATTCAGTACTTC. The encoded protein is CASSVGLAPTGAKNIQYF.